This T cell receptor beta chain came from a study of cytomegalovirus exposure and HLA in healthy donors. V dropped 0 bases and J dropped 0 bases, with 7 bases sitting between them. The CDR3 covers 14 residues. CDR1 GTSNPN and CDR2 SVGIG come from the germline V gene (reference sequence). Researchers ran the PCR with 60 Vbeta and 13 Jbeta primers. Data came from immunoSEQ multiplex PCR; TCRdb stores just in-frame clones and leaves some out. This sample has 90,000 to 120,000 clones, with approximately 70% found just once. The clonotype was recovered from a man in his forties in good health and CMV-seropositive. Sequenced: PBMCs. The V gene is TRBV30, the J gene TRBJ2-3, with D uncertain. The CDR3 loop reads CAWSVSLSTDTQYF. Here the CDR3 DNA reads TGTGCCTGGAGTGTGTCACTAAGCACAGATACGCAGTATTTT.